This TCR beta chain emerged from a study of T cells in Graves' hyperthyroidism and ophthalmopathy. Looking at the study overall: Peripheral blood was acquired at first diagnosis, ahead of any therapy whatsoever. General study points: Ophthalmopathy prediction by the model preceded onset by a median about 6 months.

Thyroid ultrasound, orbital computed tomography, clinical symptoms, and serum thyroxine and TRAb underpinned diagnoses. The source of the PBMCs was less than 12 ml of fresh peripheral blood. The CDR3 is made up of 17 amino acids. CDR1 DFQATT and CDR2 SNEGSKA come from the germline V gene (reference sequence). RNA transcripts gave rise to amplified TCR beta CDR3 regions. Carried out on the TCR CDR3, a first-round RT-PCR used the HTBI primer set. One entry per CDR3 protein, called by TCRdb with MiXCR from the multiplex PCR reads. The sample contains approximately 400,000 distinct CDR3 sequences, approximately 13% of which appear only once. Worth noting for this clonotype: As yet, its antigen is unknown.

This sequence originates from a man aged 25 to 45 with Graves' hyperthyroidism that later progressed to Graves' ophthalmopathy. This chain links TRBV20-1 with TRBJ1-2; 7 bases map to TRBD1. The sequenced material came from blood. CDR3 sequence: CSAPQGGGRVTNYGYTF. CDR3 DNA sequence: TGCAGCGCACCCCAGGGGGGCGGGAGGGTAACTAACTATGGCTACACCTTC.